Here is one T cell receptor (beta chain) with its context. Its antigen is as yet unknown. The data derive from a study of T-cell memory formation after mild COVID-19. Study context: In these data, TCR clusters were largely donor specific.

Study-wide findings and caveats: Some clones that responded turned up in pre-infection memory, which suggests that cross-reactive memory joined in.

CDR1 is DFQATT, CDR2 SNEGSKA, per germline (reference sequence). V dropped 1 base and J dropped 3 bases, with 6 bases sitting between them. This CDR3 contains 13 residues. Constant-segment-primed 5'RACE gave TCR alpha and TCR beta cDNA libraries with sample barcodes and UMIs. Using its own MiXCR run on the 5' RACE reads, TCRdb lists one record per CDR3 protein. The data contain some 300,000 distinct CDR3 sequences, 15% to 20% of them singletons. This receptor was identified in a man younger than 35 who had mild COVID-19 (a few samples of this study predate the infection). Cell type and time point are not known. The V gene is TRBV20-1, the J gene TRBJ1-4, with D possibly being TRBD1 (5 bases). The material sequenced was PBMCs or a T cell subset sorted from them (not recorded which). This CDR3 reads CSARGQSNEKLFF. The CDR3 DNA is TGCAGTGCTAGAGGACAGTCTAATGAAAAACTGTTTTTT.